One and the same sample provided the 31 T cell receptor beta chains below, sequenced in a study of beta chain features in type 1 diabetes. Reverse transcribing all isolated RNA meant expressed TCRB transcripts were sequenced. The protocol was immunoSEQ multiplex PCR, while the TCRdb copy is restricted to in-frame clones and leaves out a portion. Among more than 300,000 clones listed, 10% to 15% were seen once. The sample comprised naive CD4+ T cells from blood. These receptors were collected from a man aged 18 to 30 in good health.

V usage is TRBV7-9 and J usage is TRBJ2-3; 8 positions match TRBD2. From germline, CDR1 is SEHNR and CDR2 FQNEAQ (reference sequence). The CDR3 is 15 amino acids. Unmatched junction bases numbered 7, after V lost 5 bases and J lost 3 bases. This chain's CDR3 is CASSNDGLATDTQYF. For the CDR3, the DNA is TGTGCCAGCAGCAACGACGGACTAGCTACAGATACGCAGTATTTT.

The chain has TRBV5-1 and TRBJ2-4, with 9 bases matching TRBD1. Per germline, CDR1 SGHRS and CDR2 YFSETQ. This CDR3 contains 14 residues. The ends lost 3 bases at V and 9 bases at J; junction bases unmatched: 7. The CDR3 bases are TGCGCCAGCAGCTCGGGACAGGGCTTTGGCATTCAGTACTTC. Amino acid sequence: CASSSGQGFGIQYF. Full variable domain (rest looked up from reference TRBV5-1 and TRBJ2-4): KAGVTQTPRYLIKTRGQQVTLSCSPISGHRSVSWYQQTPGQGLQFLFEYFSETQRNKGNFPGRFSGRQFSNSRSEMNVSTLELGDSALYLCASSSGQGFGIQYFGAGTRLSVL.

The rearrangement uses TRBV9 and TRBJ1-2, with a possible D match to TRBD1 (5 bases). CDR1 SGDLS and CDR2 YYNGEE come from the germline V gene. Trimming removed 0 bases from V and 4 bases from J, with 19 bases in between. The CDR3 consists of 17 residues. The CDR3 region is CASSVAHTSTVPYGYTF. CDR3 coding DNA: TGTGCCAGCAGCGTAGCACATACTTCGACAGTGCCCTATGGCTACACCTTC.

The genes are TRBV11-2 and TRBJ2-7; 9 bases map to TRBD2. Germline CDR1 is SGHAT and CDR2 is FQNNGV. The CDR3 runs 13 residues. V shed 7 bases, J shed 6 bases, and the junction held 7 bases outside the gene matches. Written as DNA, the CDR3 is TGTGCCAGCAACAGGGGACTAGCTTCCGAGCAGTACTTC. Protein product: CASNRGLASEQYF.

The rearrangement links TRBV28 to TRBJ1-2, with unresolved D. Germline V lookup: CDR1 MDHEN, CDR2 SYDVKM. The CDR3 sequence is 15 residues long. The V end lost 7 bases, the J end lost 6 bases, and 21 bases lay between the germline ends. The CDR3: CASTTGPGPRDGYTF. CDR3 nucleotides: TGTGCCAGCACCACCGGGCCTGGCCCGAGGGATGGCTACACCTTC.

This clone appeared a few times. This sequence joins TRBV4-2 and TRBJ1-2; D remains ambiguous. This CDR3 region has 14 residues. CDR1 LGHNA and CDR2 YNFKEQ come from the germline V gene. Between the trimmed V and J ends, which lost 1 base and 7 bases, there was a span of 13 bases. The CDR3 nucleotides read TGTGCCAGCAGCCAAGCTCGGGATAGGGTTGGCTACACCTTC. Translating gives CASSQARDRVGYTF.

This clone turned up a few times. The rearrangement links TRBV20-1 to TRBJ1-2; D not resolved. Germline CDR1 and CDR2: DFQATT and SNEGSKA (reference sequence). CDR3 length: 11 residues. Here the CDR3 reads CRRAGNYGYTF. For the CDR3, the DNA is TGCAGGAGGGCAGGAAACTATGGCTACACCTTC.

CDR3 nucleotide sequence: TGTGCCAGCACCGGAACCCTAGGACAGGGGGCCTATGGCTACACCTTC. Translated, it gives CASTGTLGQGAYGYTF. The chain recombines TRBV13 with TRBJ1-2; 11 nucleotides line up with TRBD1. The CDR3 runs to 16 residues. Germline V lookup: CDR1 PRHDT, CDR2 FYEKMQ (reference sequence). The V and J ends lost 7 bases and 4 bases, in that order; junction bases with no gene match: 11. Variable domain in full (rest from reference TRBV13 and TRBJ1-2): AAGVIQSPRHLIKEKRETATLKCYPIPRHDTVYWYQQGPGQDPQFLISFYEKMQSDKGSIPDRFSAQQFSDYHSELNMSSLELGDSALYFCASTGTLGQGAYGYTFGSGTRLTVV.

The V and J genes are TRBV4-2 and TRBJ1-3; 7 bases agree with TRBD1. Looked up from germline, CDR1 is LGHNA and CDR2 is YNFKEQ. CDR3 length: 16 amino acids. J gave up 2 bases and V 0 bases, and 4 bases lay outside the gene matches. DNA for the CDR3: TGTGCCAGCAGCCAAGAGACAGGGAGTACTGGAAACACCATATATTTT. It encodes CASSQETGSTGNTIYF.

In this sample, this clone turned up once. This chain uses TRBV30 with TRBJ1-1, with 11 bases fitting TRBD1. The CDR3 consists of 12 residues. In germline, CDR1 is GTSNPN, CDR2 SVGIG (reference sequence). V was pared by 5 bases and J by 11 bases, with 7 bases of the junction left unmatched. CDR3 residues: CAWGTGGTRAFF. CDR3 bases: TGTGCCTGGGGGACAGGGGGTACAAGGGCTTTCTTT.

In its sample, this clone was seen a few times. The rearrangement links TRBV18 to TRBJ2-5, with a possible D match to TRBD1 (6 bases). Trimming shortened V by 4 bases and J by 5 bases, and 17 bases separated the two germline ends. There are 15 residues in the CDR3. Germline values: CDR1 KGHSH, CDR2 LQKENI. The DNA of the CDR3 is TGTGCCAGCTCACTGAACCGGGACATTGCGGAGACCCAGTACTTC. Encoded protein: CASSLNRDIAETQYF.

This rearrangement joins TRBV10-3 to TRBJ2-2; D is possibly TRBD1 (6 bases). Trimming cost V 6 bases and J 3 bases, with 11 bases left between them. This CDR3 has 14 residues. Germline V lookup: CDR1 ENHRY, CDR2 SYGVKD. The CDR3 protein is CAIRQGRDTGELFF. Written as DNA, the CDR3 is TGTGCCATCAGGCAGGGGCGAGACACCGGGGAGCTGTTTTTT.

The CDR3 DNA reads TGTGCCAGTAGTACAGACAGGGGATTTGCCTACGAGCAGTACTTC. It yields the protein CASSTDRGFAYEQYF. The chain carries TRBV19 and TRBJ2-7; TRBD1 matches 8 bases. Germline V lookup: CDR1 LNHDA, CDR2 SQIVND (reference sequence). V shed 4 bases, J shed 2 bases, and the junction held 7 bases outside the gene matches. The CDR3 extends over 15 amino acids.

J is TRBJ2-1 and V is TRBV21-1; the table gives TRBD1 as D, unverified against the DNA. TRBV21-1 is a pseudogene segment. The length of the CDR3 is 15 residues. In DNA form, the CDR3 reads TGTGCCAGCAGCAAAAGCTACAGGGGGCTTAATGAGCAGTTCTTC. Translated: CASSKSYRGLNEQFF.

This clone was counted between two and nine times. The V call is TRBV5-1, the J call TRBJ1-1; no clear D. Germline V gene data show CDR1 as SGHRS and CDR2 as YFSETQ. V was shortened by 4 bases and J by 3 bases, with 10 bases between the two germline ends. The CDR3 is made up of 13 amino acids. The CDR3 DNA follows: TGCGCCAGCAGCGTAAGAGCGGACACTGAAGCTTTCTTT. Translating it yields CASSVRADTEAFF.

This clone came up a few times. J is TRBJ2-1 and V is TRBV7-2; TRBD1 agrees at 7 bases. This CDR3 contains 14 residues. With V trimmed by 4 bases and J by 4 bases, 4 bases remained unmatched. Germline CDR1 SGHTA, CDR2 FQGNSA. CDR3 sequence (DNA): TGTGCCAGCAGCTCCGACAGGGATTACAATGAGCAGTTCTTC. The encoded protein is CASSSDRDYNEQFF.

This clone was observed a few times. The chain links TRBV5-1 to TRBJ2-1; 10 bases align to TRBD1. Unmatched junction bases numbered 9, after V lost 3 bases and J lost 9 bases. Germline values: CDR1 SGHRS, CDR2 YFSETQ. CDR3 length: 15 residues. CDR3: CASSSGDRGSGEQFF. The CDR3 bases are TGCGCCAGCAGCTCCGGGGACAGGGGCTCAGGTGAGCAGTTCTTC. The variable domain in full, with the rest retrieved from reference TRBV5-1 and TRBJ2-1, is KAGVTQTPRYLIKTRGQQVTLSCSPISGHRSVSWYQQTPGQGLQFLFEYFSETQRNKGNFPGRFSGRQFSNSRSEMNVSTLELGDSALYLCASSSGDRGSGEQFFGPGTRLTVL.

This clone appeared a few times. The chain has TRBV7-2 and TRBJ1-2; D is undetermined. Trimming took 4 bases from V and 2 from J, leaving 8 bases between them. The CDR3 consists of 13 residues. Germline V gives CDR1 SGHTA, CDR2 FQGNSA. The CDR3 DNA reads TGTGCCAGCAGCTCCCAGGAAAACTATGGCTACACCTTC. Translation: CASSSQENYGYTF.

The rearrangement uses TRBV7-2 and TRBJ1-5; D possibly corresponds to TRBD1 (5 bases). Trimming cost V 5 bases and J 4 bases, with 15 bases left between them. This CDR3 contains 15 residues. CDR1 and CDR2 (germline): SGHTA, FQGNSA. In DNA, the CDR3 is TGTGCCAGCAGCCCAGTGGGGCGGAATAATCAGCCCCAGCATTTT. Encoded protein: CASSPVGRNNQPQHF.

This rearrangement joins TRBV28 to TRBJ2-2; TRBD2 is a possible D gene (6 bases). This CDR3 region has 15 residues. The germline CDR1 and CDR2 sequences are MDHEN and SYDVKM. V lost 8 bases and J 1 base, leaving 14 bases between the germline ends. This CDR3 reads CASVRELVNTGELFF. CDR3 DNA: TGTGCCAGCGTTCGGGAGCTCGTGAACACCGGGGAGCTGTTTTTT.

This chain uses TRBV4-3 with TRBJ2-3; 7 bases match TRBD2. Looked up from germline, CDR1 is LGHNA and CDR2 is YSLEER. After removal of 3 bases from V and 0 bases from J, the junction contained 12 bases not matched to a gene. This CDR3 contains 18 residues. This CDR3 is CASSHFDFPGGSTDTQYF. The CDR3 DNA sequence: TGCGCCAGCAGCCATTTTGATTTTCCGGGGGGTAGCACAGATACGCAGTATTTT.

This clone has more than one count but fewer than ten. V is TRBV6-1 and J is TRBJ1-1, with TRBD1 matching over 7 bases. The junction had 9 bases not matched to a gene; V was cut back by 6 bases and J by 2 bases. The CDR3 totals 15 residues. The germline V gene encodes CDR1 MNHNS and CDR2 SASEGT. The CDR3 loop reads CASRRGQNYNTEAFF. Written as DNA, the CDR3 is TGTGCCAGCAGGAGGGGACAGAACTACAACACTGAAGCTTTCTTT.

The chain couples TRBV19 to TRBJ1-2; 7 bases are shared with TRBD1. This CDR3 comprises 13 residues. The V segment lost 5 bases and the J segment 6 bases; nucleotides outside the gene matches: 6. Germline CDR1 is LNHDA and CDR2 is SQIVND (reference sequence). CDR3 region: CASSRTGADGYTF. DNA for the CDR3: TGTGCCAGTAGTCGTACAGGGGCCGATGGCTACACCTTC.

This clone has a handful of counts. The rearrangement uses TRBV7-9 and TRBJ2-7; TRBD1 is a possible D gene (5 bases). CDR1 SEHNR and CDR2 FQNEAQ come from the germline V gene (reference sequence). The germline V and J ends were trimmed by 8 bases and 2 bases, with 10 bases remaining between them. This CDR3 is built from 12 residues. The CDR3 sequence is CASGAATYEQYF. For the CDR3, the DNA is TGTGCCAGCGGGGCAGCGACCTACGAGCAGTACTTC. Full variable domain (outside the CDR3, taken from reference TRBV7-9 and TRBJ2-7): DTGVSQNPRHKITKRGQNVTFRCDPISEHNRLYWYRQTLGQGPEFLTYFQNEAQLEKSRLLSDRFSAERPKGSFSTLEIQRTEQGDSAMYLCASGAATYEQYFGPGTRLTVT.

V gene TRBV19 combines with J gene TRBJ2-6; a possible D gene is TRBD2 (7 bases). CDR1 is LNHDA and CDR2 is SQIVND in the germline V gene (reference sequence). The V end lost 5 bases, the J end lost 4 bases, and 12 bases lay between the germline ends. The CDR3 extends over 15 amino acids. In DNA, the CDR3 is TGTGCCAGTAGTGAGGGGGGGTCCGGGGCCAACGTCCTGACTTTC. Protein sequence: CASSEGGSGANVLTF.

This clone appeared a few times. V gene TRBV7-2 combines with J gene TRBJ2-5, with D possibly matching TRBD1 (6 bases). The CDR3 is made up of 15 amino acids. Germline CDR1 SGHTA, CDR2 FQGNSA. V dropped 4 bases and J dropped 5 bases, with 17 bases sitting between them. Here the CDR3 DNA reads TGTGCCAGCAGCTCCCAGGGGATGGCAGGGGAGACCCAGTACTTC. The encoded protein is CASSSQGMAGETQYF.

In its sample, this clone was seen a few times. This chain links TRBV7-3 with TRBJ2-2, with 7 nucleotides matching TRBD2. The CDR3 has 15 amino acids. Trimming took 0 bases from V and 4 from J; bases not matched to a gene: 2. The germline V gene has CDR1 SGHTA and CDR2 FQGTGA. This chain's CDR3 is CASSLTGEGTGELFF. CDR3 bases: TGTGCCAGCAGCTTAACAGGGGAGGGCACCGGGGAGCTGTTTTTT.

The gene calls are TRBV9 and TRBJ2-7; D is uncertain. The germline V gene has CDR1 SGDLS and CDR2 YYNGEE. This CDR3 has 13 amino acids. The V end was cut by 3 bases, the J end by 3 bases, with 10 bases between. The CDR3 region has the DNA TGTGCCAGCAGCGGAGACAATCGCTACGAGCAGTACTTC. Protein product: CASSGDNRYEQYF.

This clone occurred a few times. This chain connects TRBV6-5 to TRBJ2-3, with 8 bases fitting TRBD2. V lost 6 bases and J lost 4; bases outside the gene matches: 6. The CDR3 spans 14 residues. Germline lookup yields CDR1 MNHEY and CDR2 SVGAGI. The CDR3 loop reads CASRYAGGADTQYF. The CDR3 DNA reads as TGTGCCAGCAGATATGCCGGGGGGGCAGATACGCAGTATTTT.

This clone was counted a few times. The chain recombines TRBV30 with TRBJ1-2; 7 nucleotides line up with TRBD1. Trimming cost V 4 bases and J 1 base; bases outside gene matches: 6. Germline V lookup: CDR1 GTSNPN, CDR2 SVGIG (reference sequence). The CDR3 length is 14 residues. Written as DNA, the CDR3 is TGTGCCTGGAACAGGGGTAATTTTAACTATGGCTACACCTTC. Protein sequence: CAWNRGNFNYGYTF.

The chain employs TRBV28 and TRBJ1-2; D is undetermined. Looked up from germline, CDR1 is MDHEN and CDR2 is SYDVKM. The CDR3 totals 14 residues. V was clipped by 7 bases and J by 0 bases, with 12 bases between them. CDR3 residues: CASKPFLANYGYTF. CDR3 sequence (DNA): TGTGCCAGCAAGCCCTTTTTGGCTAACTATGGCTACACCTTC.